Sequencing of this T cell receptor (beta chain) was carried out in a study of identifying expanded T cells in peripheral blood. Libraries were prepared by immunoSEQ multiplex PCR; TCRdb keeps only in-frame clonotypes and omits some of them. The table lists approximately 110,000 clones, roughly 89% of them singletons. Collection occurred without any documented infections or immune events in donors. This clone has a count of ten or more. The clonotype originates from a person aged 18 to 75 in good health. The sample comprised blood.

In nucleotides, the CDR3 is TGTGCCTGGAGTGTACTACAGGGGGCTGAAAAACTGTTTTTT. Protein: CAWSVLQGAEKLFF. The chain couples TRBV30 to TRBJ1-4; 9 nucleotides match TRBD1. Germline V lookup: CDR1 GTSNPN, CDR2 SVGIG (reference sequence). The CDR3 consists of 14 residues. J lost 7 bases, V lost 0 bases, and 3 bases had no gene match. The entire variable domain, with the rest obtained from reference TRBV30 and TRBJ1-4, is as follows: SQTIHQWPATLVQPVGSPLSLECTVEGTSNPNLYWYRQAAGRGLQLLFYSVGIGQISSEVPQNLSASRPQDRQFILSSKKLLLSDSGFYLCAWSVLQGAEKLFFGSGTQLSVL.